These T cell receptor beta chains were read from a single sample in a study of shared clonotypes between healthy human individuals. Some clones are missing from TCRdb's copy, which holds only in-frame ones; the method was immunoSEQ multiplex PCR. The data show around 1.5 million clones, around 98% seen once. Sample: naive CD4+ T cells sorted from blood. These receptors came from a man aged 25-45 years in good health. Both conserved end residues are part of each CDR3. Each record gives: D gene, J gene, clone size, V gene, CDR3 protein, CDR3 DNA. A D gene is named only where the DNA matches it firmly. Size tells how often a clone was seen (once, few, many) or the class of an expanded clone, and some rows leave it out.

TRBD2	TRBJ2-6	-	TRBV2	CASSEAGRGTGANVLTF	TGTGCCAGCAGTGAAGCGGGGAGGGGAACGGGGGCCAACGTCCTGACTTTC
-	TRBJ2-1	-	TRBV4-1	CASSQGGISGYNEQFF	TGCGCCAGCAGCCAAGGTGGAATTAGCGGCTACAATGAGCAGTTCTTC
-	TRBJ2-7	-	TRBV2	CASSAGNYEQYF	TGTGCCAGCAGTGCTGGGAACTACGAGCAGTACTTC
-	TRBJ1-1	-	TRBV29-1	CSVVRGTEAFF	TGCAGCGTTGTTCGGGGCACTGAAGCTTTCTTT
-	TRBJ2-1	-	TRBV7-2	CASSLSGGEQFF	TGTGCCAGCAGCCTATCCGGGGGTGAGCAGTTCTTC
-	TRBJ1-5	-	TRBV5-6	CASSLRVTGPQPQHF	TGTGCCAGCAGCCTCAGGGTTACCGGCCCTCAGCCCCAGCATTTT
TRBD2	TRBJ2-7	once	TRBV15	CATSRGQGLAGEQYF	TGTGCCACCAGCAGAGGCCAGGGACTAGCGGGAGAGCAGTACTTC
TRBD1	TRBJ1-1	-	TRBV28	CASSLRRRGTEAFF	TGTGCCAGCAGTTTACGTCGCAGGGGGACTGAAGCTTTCTTT
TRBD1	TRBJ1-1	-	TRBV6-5	CASISRQGAEAFF	TGTGCCAGCATTTCGCGACAGGGGGCTGAAGCTTTCTTT
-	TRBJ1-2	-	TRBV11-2	CASSFLQGPYGYTF	TGTGCCAGCAGCTTTCTACAGGGACCCTATGGCTACACCTTC
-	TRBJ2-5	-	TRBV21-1	CASSKAGTGDSQETQYF	TGTGCCAGCAGCAAAGCGGGGACGGGGGACTCACAAGAGACCCAGTACTTC
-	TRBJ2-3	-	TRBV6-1	CASSEILLAQYF	TGTGCCAGCAGTGAGATTCTTTTGGCGCAGTATTTT
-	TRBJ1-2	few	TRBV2	CASSEVRTEYGYTF	TGTGCCAGCAGTGAAGTGAGGACAGAGTATGGCTACACCTTC
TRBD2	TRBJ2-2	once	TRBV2	CASKLAGGKELFF	TGTGCCAGCAAACTAGCGGGAGGAAAGGAGCTGTTTTTT
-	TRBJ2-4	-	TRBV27	CASSFRGVNIQYF	TGTGCCAGCAGTTTCAGGGGAGTAAACATTCAGTACTTC
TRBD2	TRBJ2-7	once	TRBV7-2	CASSLEAGGFYEQYF	TGTGCCAGCAGCTTAGAGGCGGGAGGGTTCTACGAGCAGTACTTC
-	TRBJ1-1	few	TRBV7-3	CASSLRAFVNTEAFF	TGTGCCAGCAGCTTAAGGGCATTCGTGAACACTGAAGCTTTCTTT
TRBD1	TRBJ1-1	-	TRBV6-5	CASSYRGVGAFF	TGTGCCAGCAGCTACAGGGGGGTGGGTGCTTTCTTT
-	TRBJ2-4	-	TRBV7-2	CASTPRRDLAKNIQYF	TGTGCCAGCACCCCGCGCAGAGACCTAGCCAAAAACATTCAGTACTTC
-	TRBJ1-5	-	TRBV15	CATSRVAGLSNQPQHF	TGTGCCACCAGCAGAGTGGCGGGACTTAGCAATCAGCCCCAGCATTTT
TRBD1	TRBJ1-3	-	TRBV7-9	CASRGTAGNTIYF	TGTGCCAGCAGGGGGACAGCTGGAAACACCATATATTTT
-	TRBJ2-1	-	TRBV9	CASSTGTPGDEQFF	TGTGCCAGCAGCACCGGGACTCCAGGCGATGAGCAGTTCTTC
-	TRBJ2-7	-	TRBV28	CASLGGNSYEQYF	TGTGCCAGCTTAGGGGGTAACTCCTACGAGCAGTACTTC
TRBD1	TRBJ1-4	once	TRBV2	CASSEARGLTNEKLFF	TGTGCCAGCAGTGAGGCCAGGGGGCTAACTAATGAAAAACTGTTTTTT
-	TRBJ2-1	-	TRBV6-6	CASSSLASDWVF	TGTGCCAGCAGCTCCCTGGCCTCAGACTGGGTCTTC
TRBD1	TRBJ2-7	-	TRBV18	CASSPLRGSDEQYF	TGTGCCAGCTCACCACTCAGGGGGTCCGACGAGCAGTACTTC
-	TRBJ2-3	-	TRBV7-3	CASSLIPGDTQYF	TGTGCCAGCAGCTTAATCCCGGGAGATACGCAGTATTTT
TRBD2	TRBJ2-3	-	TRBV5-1	CASSQTSGRAYTQYF	TGCGCCAGCAGCCAGACTAGCGGGAGGGCGTATACGCAGTATTTT
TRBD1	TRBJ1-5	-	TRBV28	CASSLVGQENQPQHF	TGTGCCAGCAGTTTAGTAGGACAGGAAAATCAGCCCCAGCATTTT
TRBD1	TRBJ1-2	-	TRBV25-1	CASSGAGTGLLNYGYTF	TGTGCCAGCAGTGGAGCCGGGACAGGACTCTTAAACTATGGCTACACCTTC
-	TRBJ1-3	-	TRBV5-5	CASSFPGDGNTIYF	TGTGCCAGCAGCTTCCCAGGGGACGGAAACACCATATATTTT
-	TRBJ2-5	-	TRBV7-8	CASSLVPSRTQYF	TGTGCCAGCAGCTTAGTTCCCTCCAGGACCCAGTACTTC
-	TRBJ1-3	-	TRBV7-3	CASSSVPEAGNTIYF	TGTGCCAGCAGCTCCGTCCCGGAGGCTGGAAACACCATATATTTT